This T cell receptor (beta chain) was retrieved from a study of cytomegalovirus exposure and HLA in healthy donors. Turning to the study itself: An early release of data contained roughly 90 million unique TCRs, which came from HLA-typed donors.

This CDR3 is 17 amino acids long. The J segment lost 4 bases and the V segment lost 0 bases, leaving 11 bases of the junction unmatched. Germline V CDR1 and CDR2: SGHRS, YFSETQ. The PCR was carried out with 60 Vbeta primers and 13 Jbeta primers. The repertoire was sequenced with immunoSEQ multiplex PCR; TCRdb's copy has only in-frame clones and lacks some. The data contain 150,000 to 200,000 clones, about 85% of them singletons. General study findings and limits: Reportedly, fewer N-insertions than the 666-donor mean appeared in an Asian-associated ancestry cluster in a later analysis.

Concerning this clone itself: Its antigen is undetermined.

This clonotype originated in a woman aged 50 to 60 in good health and CMV-seronegative. This chain links TRBV5-1 with TRBJ1-2; TRBD1 agrees at 8 bases. Sequenced input: PBMCs. In DNA form, the CDR3 reads TGCGCCAGCAGCTTGGATGGGGGACAGGCCTCCGTCTATGGCTACACCTTC. Protein product: CASSLDGGQASVYGYTF.